These 24 T cell receptor beta chains were all obtained from the same sample, sequenced in a study of beta chain features in type 1 diabetes. General study results and limits: There was a moderate but significant shortening of TCRB CDR3s in all four CD4+ subsets of Type 1 diabetes patients.

For these TCRs, the target antigens are not known. The authors reverse transcribed all of the isolated RNA, so sequencing captured expressed TCRB transcripts. Profiled with immunoSEQ multiplex PCR; TCRdb holds only in-frame clones, not every one. The table lists 250,000 to 300,000 clones, over 11% of them singletons, with 0.015% to 0.02% in the top ten. The sequenced sample consisted of naive CD4+ T cells from blood. The receptors originated from a man aged 25-45 years with type 1 diabetes.

The J gene is TRBJ2-3, the V gene TRBV9; possible D gene TRBD1, 6 bases. CDR3 length: 18 residues. Trimming took 0 bases from V and 4 from J, leaving 21 bases between them. The V gene's germline CDR1 is SGDLS and CDR2 YYNGEE. Here the CDR3 DNA reads TGTGCCAGCAGCGTAGCAGGACAGCAAAAAAGAATGCCAGATACGCAGTATTTT. Residues: CASSVAGQQKRMPDTQYF.

The chain is built from TRBV14 and TRBJ2-7; 9 bases are a match to TRBD2. The junction had 7 bases not matched to a gene; V was cut back by 6 bases and J by 7 bases. Germline assignment: CDR1 SGHDN and CDR2 FVKESK. The CDR3 loop spans 13 amino acids. The DNA for the CDR3 is TGTGCCAGCAGAGTTAGCGGGAGTGGAGAGCAGTACTTC. It translates to CASRVSGSGEQYF.

J is TRBJ2-5 and V is TRBV4-3, with TRBD2 matching over 10 bases. Germline lookup yields CDR1 LGHNA and CDR2 YSLEER. Trimming took 3 bases from V and 4 from J; bases not matched to a gene: 5. There are 15 residues in the CDR3. This chain's CDR3 is CASSHLAGESETQYF. DNA of the CDR3: TGCGCCAGCAGCCATCTAGCGGGAGAATCAGAGACCCAGTACTTC.

This clone was found a few times. The chain recombines TRBV5-1 with TRBJ2-1; D call uncertain. This CDR3 has 14 residues. Trimming cost V 2 bases and J 8 bases, with 14 bases left between them. Per germline, CDR1 SGHRS and CDR2 YFSETQ. CDR3 protein: CASSLTAISDEQFF. As DNA, the CDR3 is TGCGCCAGCAGCTTAACCGCGATTTCGGATGAGCAGTTCTTC.

This clone was observed a handful of times. Here the CDR3 DNA reads TGTGCCAGCAGCGCGGACAGGGGGAACACTGAAGCTTTCTTT. This gives the protein CASSADRGNTEAFF. V gene TRBV9 combines with J gene TRBJ1-1; 9 bases match TRBD1. The V and J ends lost 3 bases and 1 base, in that order; junction bases with no gene match: 1. The germline V gene encodes CDR1 SGDLS and CDR2 YYNGEE. This CDR3 has 14 amino acids.

This clone was counted only a few times. The V gene is TRBV25-1, the J gene TRBJ1-1, with D maybe TRBD1 (5 bases). This CDR3 is built from 11 residues. Germline CDR1 reads MGHDK; CDR2 reads SYGVNS. V was shortened by 8 bases and J by 5 bases, with 9 bases between the two germline ends. The CDR3 sequence is CASREGTEAFF. Written as DNA, the CDR3 is TGTGCCAGCCGGGAGGGGACTGAAGCTTTCTTT.

V gene TRBV13 combines with J gene TRBJ2-7, with 9 bases lining up with TRBD1. From germline, CDR1 is PRHDT and CDR2 FYEKMQ (reference sequence). V shed 3 bases and J 3 bases; nucleotides not matched to a gene: 6. The CDR3 covers 15 residues. CDR3 sequence reads: CASSLGRQGGYEQYF. The CDR3 coding sequence is TGTGCCAGCAGCTTGGGAAGACAGGGGGGCTACGAGCAGTACTTC. Combining the CDR3 with reference TRBV13 and TRBJ2-7 gives the whole variable domain AAGVIQSPRHLIKEKRETATLKCYPIPRHDTVYWYQQGPGQDPQFLISFYEKMQSDKGSIPDRFSAQQFSDYHSELNMSSLELGDSALYFCASSLGRQGGYEQYFGPGTRLTVT.

This chain links TRBV10-3 with TRBJ1-5; a possible D gene is TRBD1 (5 bases). V was trimmed by 0 bases and J by 0 bases, leaving 12 bases between them. From germline, CDR1 is ENHRY and CDR2 SYGVKD. The CDR3 has 17 residues. CDR3: CAISESGGRSSNQPQHF. The CDR3 DNA reads TGTGCCATCAGTGAGTCCGGGGGACGGAGTAGCAATCAGCCCCAGCATTTT.

This clone was counted only a few times. The chain couples TRBV18 to TRBJ1-1; a weak D match, TRBD1 (5 bases). Germline loops: CDR1 KGHSH, CDR2 LQKENI. The V and J ends lost 2 bases and 0 bases respectively, with 10 bases between them. CDR3 length: 15 residues. The CDR3: CASSPSAGLNTEAFF. CDR3 nucleotides: TGTGCCAGCTCACCATCGGCAGGGTTGAACACTGAAGCTTTCTTT.

The chain carries TRBV7-9 and TRBJ2-2, with 8 bases identical to TRBD1. The CDR3 has 17 amino acids. Germline loops: CDR1 SEHNR, CDR2 FQNEAQ (reference sequence). The V and J ends lost 0 bases and 4 bases, in that order; junction bases with no gene match: 7. This chain's CDR3 is CASSLARTGIGTGELFF. DNA for the CDR3: TGTGCCAGCAGCTTAGCCCGGACAGGGATCGGCACCGGGGAGCTGTTTTTT.

This clone was counted between two and nine times. The rearrangement links TRBV6-4 to TRBJ2-1; TRBD2 matches at 9 bases. V trimming: 2 bases; J trimming: 12 bases; junction bases outside the gene matches: 8. The V gene's germline CDR1 is MRHNA and CDR2 SNTAGT. The CDR3 sequence is 14 residues long. The CDR3 DNA reads TGTGCCAGCAGTGACAAGATGAGCGGGAGGCCGCAGTTCTTC. Its protein is CASSDKMSGRPQFF.

In this sample, this clone turned up a few times. V usage is TRBV5-4 and J usage is TRBJ2-2; 8 positions match TRBD1. Germline trimming cut 5 bases from V and 4 bases from J; bases unmatched to any gene: 4. CDR3 length: 14 residues. In germline, CDR1 is SGHNT, CDR2 YYREEE (reference sequence). CDR3 loop: CASRRTGSTGELFF. Here the CDR3 DNA reads TGTGCCAGCAGACGGACAGGGTCCACCGGGGAGCTGTTTTTT.

The table lists this clone with a few counts. The J gene is TRBJ2-3, the V gene TRBV19; TRBD2 agrees at 7 bases. Germline V CDR1 and CDR2: LNHDA, SQIVND (reference sequence). This CDR3 has 14 amino acids. V was clipped by 5 bases and J by 4 bases; unmatched bases: 6. CDR3 DNA sequence: TGTGCCAGTAGTGTCCGACTAGCTCCAGATACGCAGTATTTT. This gives the protein CASSVRLAPDTQYF.

This clone was detected only a few times. The chain recombines TRBV18 with TRBJ2-1; TRBD2 matches at 11 bases. This CDR3 comprises 15 residues. V gave up 3 bases and J gave up 6 bases; unmatched junction bases: 4. Germline V gene data show CDR1 as KGHSH and CDR2 as LQKENI. The CDR3 loop is CASSPGTSGSNEQFF. CDR3 DNA sequence: TGTGCCAGCTCACCGGGTACTAGCGGGAGCAATGAGCAGTTCTTC.

This clone was seen a handful of times. At the DNA level, this CDR3 is encoded by other sequences in the same sample as well. This sequence joins TRBV9 and TRBJ2-1, with D perhaps TRBD2 (5 bases). V dropped 0 bases and J dropped 5 bases, with 12 bases sitting between them. Germline V CDR1 and CDR2: SGDLS, YYNGEE. The CDR3 runs 15 residues. The CDR3: CASSVDDYPDNEQFF. The CDR3 DNA sequence: TGTGCCAGCAGCGTAGATGACTACCCTGACAATGAGCAGTTCTTC.

The V gene is TRBV30, the J gene TRBJ2-7; 9 bases map to TRBD2. The CDR3 runs 14 residues. J lost 6 bases, V lost 5 bases, and 11 bases had no gene match. Germline-derived CDR1 and CDR2 are GTSNPN and SVGIG (reference sequence). The CDR3 is CAWSVAGVKSEQYF. The CDR3 nucleotides read TGTGCCTGGTCGGTAGCGGGAGTCAAAAGCGAGCAGTACTTC.

The rearrangement uses TRBV2 and TRBJ2-7; possible D gene TRBD2, 6 bases. CDR3 length: 14 amino acids. V lost 10 bases and J 3 bases, leaving 19 bases between the germline ends. Germline-derived CDR1 and CDR2 are SNHLY and FYNNEI. In DNA form, the CDR3 reads TGTGCCACACATTCCACGGGACTGAGCTACGAGCAGTACTTC. Residues: CATHSTGLSYEQYF.

The chain recombines TRBV6-1 with TRBJ1-3; D remains ambiguous. In germline, CDR1 is MNHNS, CDR2 SASEGT. This CDR3 comprises 14 residues. V lost 5 bases and J 0 bases, leaving 8 bases between the germline ends. The CDR3 DNA sequence: TGTGCCAGCAGTCTCCGCGGCTCTGGAAACACCATATATTTT. Translating it yields CASSLRGSGNTIYF.

The chain is built from TRBV5-1 and TRBJ1-2; D ambiguous. The length of the CDR3 is 13 residues. Germline-derived CDR1 and CDR2 are SGHRS and YFSETQ. V lost 4 bases, J lost 4 bases, and 11 bases lay in between. CDR3 region: CASSHDGSYGYTF. The CDR3 nucleotides read TGCGCCAGCAGCCATGACGGGTCCTATGGCTACACCTTC.

The V call is TRBV27, the J call TRBJ2-4, with D tentatively TRBD2 (5 bases). The CDR3 sequence is 17 residues long. CDR1 is MNHEY and CDR2 is SMNVEV in the germline V gene (reference sequence). Trimming took off 5 bases at V and 7 bases at J, with 24 bases between the two ends. The CDR3 loop is CASSTLGRLERENIQYF. Here the CDR3 DNA reads TGTGCCAGCAGTACACTCGGACGTCTCGAGAGGGAGAACATTCAGTACTTC.

This chain uses TRBV11-2 with TRBJ1-2; a possible D gene is TRBD1 (6 bases). The CDR3 is 16 amino acids. V shed 5 bases and J shed 5 bases, with 21 bases lying between them. Germline V lookup: CDR1 SGHAT, CDR2 FQNNGV. CDR3 in amino acids: CASSPDSFVGAYGYTF. Here the CDR3 DNA reads TGTGCCAGCAGCCCGGACAGTTTCGTAGGGGCTTATGGCTACACCTTC.

This clone was observed a handful of times. The V and J genes are TRBV6-5 and TRBJ2-1, with 11 positions matching TRBD1. V lost 2 bases, J lost 4 bases, and 4 bases stayed unmatched. Germline assignment: CDR1 MNHEY and CDR2 SVGAGI. The CDR3 runs to 16 residues. CDR3 residues: CASSYTGTGGYNEQFF. Written as DNA, the CDR3 is TGTGCCAGCAGTTACACAGGGACAGGGGGATACAATGAGCAGTTCTTC.

This clone has just a few counts. The rearrangement links TRBV10-3 to TRBJ1-2; D may be TRBD1 (5 bases). Trimming stripped 0 bases from V and 6 bases from J, with 20 bases between. The length of the CDR3 is 17 residues. Germline V gene sequence: CDR1 ENHRY, CDR2 SYGVKD. CDR3 residues: CAISESTPTAGGNGYTF. CDR3 bases: TGTGCCATCAGTGAGTCGACCCCGACAGCCGGTGGAAATGGCTACACCTTC.

This clone was observed a handful of times. The chain employs TRBV5-1 and TRBJ2-1, with 7 bases aligning to TRBD2. The CDR3 extends over 15 amino acids. V lost 2 bases, J lost 5 bases, and 7 bases stayed unmatched. Looked up from germline, CDR1 is SGHRS and CDR2 is YFSETQ. CDR3 sequence reads: CASSFWGGPDNEQFF. CDR3 coding DNA: TGCGCCAGCAGCTTTTGGGGAGGGCCCGACAATGAGCAGTTCTTC.